This T cell receptor (beta chain) was profiled in a study of CD8 T cells in Susac syndrome. The RNA, 0.5 to 1 ug, was put through reverse transcription using random hexamers. TCRdb reprocessed the immunoSEQ multiplex PCR reads with MiXCR, giving one entry per CDR3 protein. In the table there are 150,000 to 180,000 distinct CDR3 sequences, roughly 95% of which are singletons. Germline assignment: CDR1 MGHRA and CDR2 YSYEKL. V lost 5 bases and J 6 bases, leaving 7 bases between the germline ends. This CDR3 is 11 amino acids long. The specimen sequenced was CD4+ T cells from PBMCs. This chain uses TRBV4-1 with TRBJ1-2; D is undetermined. The source is a human donor with Susac syndrome. CDR3 DNA: TGCGCCAGCAGCTCTCGGGATGGCTACACCTTC. Its translation is CASSSRDGYTF.